The clone carrying this T cell receptor (beta chain) appeared many times. Each CDR3 protein is one row after TCRdb ran MiXCR on the PCR reads. The profile shows about 84,000 distinct CDR3 sequences, around 53% of them singletons. CDR1 is SGHRS, CDR2 YFSETQ, per germline. The CDR3 spans 13 residues. V was trimmed by 6 bases and J by 2 bases, leaving 11 bases between them. The source of the sample is a study of CDR3 diversity in severe acne. The specimen sequenced was blood. The rearrangement links TRBV5-1 to TRBJ1-1; the D is unclear. The clonotype originates from a male donor in good health, without acne. CDR3 sequence: CASKPGGNTEAFF. The CDR3 bases are TGCGCCAGCAAACCAGGTGGTAACACTGAAGCTTTCTTT. Filled out from reference TRBV5-1 and TRBJ1-1, the complete variable domain reads KAGVTQTPRYLIKTRGQQVTLSCSPISGHRSVSWYQQTPGQGLQFLFEYFSETQRNKGNFPGRFSGRQFSNSRSEMNVSTLELGDSALYLCASKPGGNTEAFFGQGTRLTVV.